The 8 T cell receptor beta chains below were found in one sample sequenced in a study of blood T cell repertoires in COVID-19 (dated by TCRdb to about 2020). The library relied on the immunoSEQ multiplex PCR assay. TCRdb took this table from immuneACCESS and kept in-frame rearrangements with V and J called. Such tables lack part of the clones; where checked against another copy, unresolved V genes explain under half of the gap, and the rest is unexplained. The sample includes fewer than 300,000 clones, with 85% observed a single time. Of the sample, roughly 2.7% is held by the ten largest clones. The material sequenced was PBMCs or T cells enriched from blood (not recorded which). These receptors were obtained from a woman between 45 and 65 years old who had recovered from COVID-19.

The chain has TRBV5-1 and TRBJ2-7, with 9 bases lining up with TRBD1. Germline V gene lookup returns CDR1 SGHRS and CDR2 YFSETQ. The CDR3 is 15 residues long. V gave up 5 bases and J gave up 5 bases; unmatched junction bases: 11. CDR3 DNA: TGCGCCAGCAGTTCTTTACAGGGGGCGCGGAACGAGCAGTACTTC. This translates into CASSSLQGARNEQYF.

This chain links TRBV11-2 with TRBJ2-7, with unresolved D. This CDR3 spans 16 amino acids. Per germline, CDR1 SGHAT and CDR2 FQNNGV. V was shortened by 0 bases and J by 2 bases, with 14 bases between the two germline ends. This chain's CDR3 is CASSLDWATLTYEQYF. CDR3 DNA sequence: TGTGCCAGCAGCTTAGATTGGGCGACGCTGACCTACGAGCAGTACTTC.

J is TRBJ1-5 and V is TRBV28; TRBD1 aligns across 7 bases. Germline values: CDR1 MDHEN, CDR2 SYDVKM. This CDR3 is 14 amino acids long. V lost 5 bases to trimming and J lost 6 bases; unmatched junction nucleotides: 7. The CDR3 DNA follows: TGTGCCAGCAGTACGGACAGGCCGGGTCAGCCCCAGCATTTT. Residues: CASSTDRPGQPQHF.

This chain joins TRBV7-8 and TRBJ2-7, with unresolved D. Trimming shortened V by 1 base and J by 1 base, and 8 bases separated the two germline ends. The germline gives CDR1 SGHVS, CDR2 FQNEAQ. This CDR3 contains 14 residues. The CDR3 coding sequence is TGTGCCAGCAGCTTAGTCAGGAATTCCTACGAGCAGTACTTC. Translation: CASSLVRNSYEQYF.

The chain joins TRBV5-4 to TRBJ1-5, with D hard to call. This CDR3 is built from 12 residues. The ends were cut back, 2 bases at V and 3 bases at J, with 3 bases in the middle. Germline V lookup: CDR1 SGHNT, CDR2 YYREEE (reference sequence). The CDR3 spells CASSFYNQPQHF. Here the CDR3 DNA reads TGTGCCAGCAGCTTCTACAATCAGCCCCAGCATTTT.

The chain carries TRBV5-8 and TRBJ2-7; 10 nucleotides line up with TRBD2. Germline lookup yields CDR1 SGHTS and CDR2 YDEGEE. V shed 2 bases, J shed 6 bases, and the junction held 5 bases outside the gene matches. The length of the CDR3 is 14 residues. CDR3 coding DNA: TGTGCCAGCAGCTTTTTAGCGGGAGGACTCGAGCAGTACTTC. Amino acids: CASSFLAGGLEQYF. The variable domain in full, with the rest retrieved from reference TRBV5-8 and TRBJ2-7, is EAGVTQSPTHLIKTRGQQATLRCSPISGHTSVYWYQQALGLGLQFLLWYDEGEERNRGNFPPRFSGRQFPNYSSELNVNALELEDSALYLCASSFLAGGLEQYFGPGTRLTVT.

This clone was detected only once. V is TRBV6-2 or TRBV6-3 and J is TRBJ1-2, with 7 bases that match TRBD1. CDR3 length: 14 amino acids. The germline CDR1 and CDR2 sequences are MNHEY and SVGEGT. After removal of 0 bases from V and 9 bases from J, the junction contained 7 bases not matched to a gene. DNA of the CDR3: TGTGCCAGCAGTTACTCAGGGGGCCGTAGGAGCTACACCTTC. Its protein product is CASSYSGGRRSYTF.

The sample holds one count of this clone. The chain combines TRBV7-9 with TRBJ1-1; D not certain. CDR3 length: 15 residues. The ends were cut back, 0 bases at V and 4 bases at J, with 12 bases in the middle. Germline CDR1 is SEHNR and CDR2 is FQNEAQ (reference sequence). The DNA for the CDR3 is TGTGCCAGCAGCTTAGCGCGGGTCCACCCCACTGAAGCTTTCTTT. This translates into CASSLARVHPTEAFF. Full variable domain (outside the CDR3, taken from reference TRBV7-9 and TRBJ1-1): DTGVSQNPRHKITKRGQNVTFRCDPISEHNRLYWYRQTLGQGPEFLTYFQNEAQLEKSRLLSDRFSAERPKGSFSTLEIQRTEQGDSAMYLCASSLARVHPTEAFFGQGTRLTVV.